The clone carrying this TCR beta chain was counted a single time. The data are from a study of control samples from healthy donors and cancer patients. Clones were read by immunoSEQ multiplex PCR, and TCRdb kept only the in-frame ones, dropping some. Of 70,000 to 75,000 clones listed, around nine tenths are singletons. V was clipped by 3 bases and J by 1 base, with 14 bases between them. The CDR3 sequence is 16 residues long. The germline V gene encodes CDR1 ENHRY and CDR2 SYGVKD. This sequence originates from a man aged 60 to 75 with lung cancer. J is TRBJ2-3 and V is TRBV10-3; perhaps D is TRBD1 or TRBD2 (5 bases each). Sequencing was carried out using PBMCs. CDR3 residues: CAISDPGQGGTDTQYF. CDR3 sequence (DNA): TGTGCCATCAGTGATCCTGGTCAGGGAGGCACAGATACGCAGTATTTT.